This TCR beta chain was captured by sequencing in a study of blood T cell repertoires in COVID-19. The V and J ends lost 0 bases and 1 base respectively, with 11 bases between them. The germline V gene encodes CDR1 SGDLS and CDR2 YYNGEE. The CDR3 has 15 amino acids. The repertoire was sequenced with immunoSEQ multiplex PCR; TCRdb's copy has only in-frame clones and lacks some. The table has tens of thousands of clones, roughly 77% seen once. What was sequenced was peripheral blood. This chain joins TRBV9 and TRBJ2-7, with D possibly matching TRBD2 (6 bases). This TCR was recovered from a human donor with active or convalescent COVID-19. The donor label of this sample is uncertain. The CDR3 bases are TGTGCCAGCAGCGTAGAGGTCGGGGGTTCCTACGAGCAGTACTTC. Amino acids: CASSVEVGGSYEQYF.